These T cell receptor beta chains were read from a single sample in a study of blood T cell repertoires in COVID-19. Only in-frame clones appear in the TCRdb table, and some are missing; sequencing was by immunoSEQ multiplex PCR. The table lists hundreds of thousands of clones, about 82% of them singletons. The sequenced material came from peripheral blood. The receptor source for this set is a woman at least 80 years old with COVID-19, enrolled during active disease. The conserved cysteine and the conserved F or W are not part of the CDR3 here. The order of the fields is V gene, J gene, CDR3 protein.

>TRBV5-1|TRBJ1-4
ASSPGDHGNEEKLF
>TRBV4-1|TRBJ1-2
ASSQDWTGRDYGYT
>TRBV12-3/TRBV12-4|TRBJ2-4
ATSGTGRGQY
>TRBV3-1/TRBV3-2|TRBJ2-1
ASSQKTGDNNNEQF
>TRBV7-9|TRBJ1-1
ASSPDRGRGTEAF
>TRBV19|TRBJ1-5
ASSIDGDNQPQH
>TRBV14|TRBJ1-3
ASSQGGTGGNTIY
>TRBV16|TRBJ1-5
ASSQSGQANQPQH
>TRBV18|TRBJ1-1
ASSLLLGGLNTEAF
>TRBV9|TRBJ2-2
ASSVETGGRFSGELF
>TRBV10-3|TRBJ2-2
AISEGDREAGELF
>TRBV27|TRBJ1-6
ASSWDRSQPQTLH
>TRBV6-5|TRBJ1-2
ASSRDSLNYGYT
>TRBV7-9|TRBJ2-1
ASSLGLHFAGADIEQF
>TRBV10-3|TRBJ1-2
AISEGQAKTSYGYT
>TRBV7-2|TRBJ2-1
ASSLATGTKINEQF
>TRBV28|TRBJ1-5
ASRIYQDYSNQPQH
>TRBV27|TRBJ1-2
ASSSPRRGYGGYT
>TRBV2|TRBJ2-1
ASSRDRDNEQF
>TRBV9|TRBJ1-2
ASSGVRQNYGYT
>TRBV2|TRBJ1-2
ASSEAGREPYGYT
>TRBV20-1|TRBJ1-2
SASNGYT
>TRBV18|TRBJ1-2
ASSREDFTAGGYT
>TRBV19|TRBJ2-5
ASSTSSRETQY
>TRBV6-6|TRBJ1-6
ASSGKNGNSPLH
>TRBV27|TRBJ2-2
ASSWTHTGELF
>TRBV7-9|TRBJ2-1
ASSHRGPSYNEQF
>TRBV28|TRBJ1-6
ASRESQGVNSPLH
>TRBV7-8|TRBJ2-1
ASSLETGFNNEQF
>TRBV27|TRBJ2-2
ASSLDRGRTGELF
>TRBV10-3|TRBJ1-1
AISENREGTEAF
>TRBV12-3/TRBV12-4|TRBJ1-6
ASSLTENSPLH
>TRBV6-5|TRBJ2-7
ASTPGQSYEQY
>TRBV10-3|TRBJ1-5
AITSGSNQPQH
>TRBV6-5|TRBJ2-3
ASNLNSFGTDTQY
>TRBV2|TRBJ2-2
ASRPTSGGAIGELF
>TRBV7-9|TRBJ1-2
ASSLETGGIYGYT
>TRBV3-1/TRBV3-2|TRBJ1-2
ASSQEGRGQGYT
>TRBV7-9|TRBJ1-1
ASSLPPAPRAF
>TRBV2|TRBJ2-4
ASSGSPGQFQNIQY
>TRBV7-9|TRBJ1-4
ASSSDGVTNEKLF